Shown below are 26 T cell receptor beta chains from a single sample sequenced in a study of T cell responses to AZD1222 COVID-19 vaccine. Assay: immunoSEQ multiplex PCR; the TCRdb copy retains only in-frame clones and omits some. Here the sample spans about 200,000 clones, 85% to 95% being singletons. The sequences come from peripheral blood, collected on day 0 of AZD1222 vaccination. Receptors were obtained from an adult in good health.

V is TRBV5-1 and J is TRBJ1-5; no reliable D call. Germline CDR1 and CDR2: SGHRS and YFSETQ. The germline V and J ends were trimmed by 0 bases and 0 bases, with 13 bases remaining between them. This CDR3 comprises 17 residues. CDR3 coding DNA: TGCGCCAGCAGCTTGGGCTCTCTGGCCAATAGCAATCAGCCCCAGCATTTT. Amino acids: CASSLGSLANSNQPQHF.

This clone showed up just once. The CDR3 DNA sequence: TGTGCCAGCTCAACCCGGGACCCAAGGATGTTGAACACCATATATTTT. Translating it yields CASSTRDPRMLNTIYF. This rearrangement joins TRBV18 to TRBJ1-3; a possible D gene is TRBD1 (5 bases). CDR1 is KGHSH and CDR2 is LQKENI in the germline V gene. The ends were cut back, 5 bases at V and 7 bases at J, with 21 bases in the middle. The CDR3 is 16 amino acids.

V is TRBV7-6 and J is TRBJ1-1; a weak D match, TRBD1 (5 bases). The germline V gene has CDR1 SGHVS and CDR2 FNYEAQ. The CDR3 has 14 amino acids. Deletions cut 1 base from V and 1 base from J, with 7 bases between. CDR3 amino acids: CASSLVGGNTEAFF. The CDR3 DNA reads TGTGCCAGCAGCTTAGTGGGGGGGAACACTGAAGCTTTCTTT.

This chain uses TRBV14 with TRBJ2-5; D may be TRBD2 (6 bases). Trimming cost V 2 bases and J 6 bases, with 16 bases left between them. CDR3 size: 15 residues. Germline-derived CDR1 and CDR2 are SGHDN and FVKESK. DNA of the CDR3: TGTGCCAGCAGCCAACAACTAGCACCGGGGCAGACCCAGTACTTC. Residues: CASSQQLAPGQTQYF. Full variable domain (remainder filled in from reference TRBV14 and TRBJ2-5): EAGVTQFPSHSVIEKGQTVTLRCDPISGHDNLYWYRRVMGKEIKFLLHFVKESKQDESGMPNNRFLAERTGGTYSTLKVQPAELEDSGVYFCASSQQLAPGQTQYFGPGTRLLVL.

The chain carries TRBV5-6 and TRBJ1-2; TRBD1 matches at 9 bases. The length of the CDR3 is 15 residues. The germline CDR1 and CDR2 sequences are SGHDT and YYEEEE. Losses at the gene ends were 3 bases for V and 6 bases for J; bases not matched to a gene: 9. The CDR3 nucleotides read TGTGCCAGCAGCTACAACAGGGGGCGGCGGAATGGCTACACCTTC. Translation: CASSYNRGRRNGYTF.

This clone was seen only once. This chain connects TRBV19 to TRBJ1-3; D call uncertain. The CDR3 spans 14 residues. Germline lookup yields CDR1 LNHDA and CDR2 SQIVND (reference sequence). Trimming took 7 bases from V and 4 from J, leaving 14 bases between them. This CDR3 reads CASNTGAAGNTIYF. The CDR3 DNA sequence: TGTGCCAGTAATACGGGCGCCGCAGGAAACACCATATATTTT.

The V and J genes are TRBV5-6 and TRBJ1-2; possibly TRBD1 for D (6 bases). The V gene lost 5 bases and the J gene lost 8 bases, with 16 bases spanning the gap. The CDR3 is 13 residues long. Germline V gene lookup returns CDR1 SGHDT and CDR2 YYEEEE. The CDR3 reads CASRDTGYLGYTF. CDR3 nucleotides: TGTGCCAGCAGGGACACAGGGTACCTGGGCTACACCTTC.

This clone came up once. The chain is built from TRBV6-2 or TRBV6-3 and TRBJ1-6; tentatively, D is TRBD1 (5 bases). V was pared by 5 bases and J by 0 bases, with 11 bases between. The CDR3 length is 16 residues. Looked up from germline, CDR1 is MNHEY and CDR2 is SVGEGT. The CDR3 region is CASSRQMSSYNSPLHF. CDR3 coding DNA: TGTGCCAGCAGTCGACAGATGAGCTCCTATAATTCACCCCTCCACTTT.

This rearrangement joins TRBV28 to TRBJ1-1; perhaps TRBD1 as D (5 bases). V was pared by 0 bases and J by 0 bases, with 14 bases between. Germline CDR1 and CDR2: MDHEN and SYDVKM. The CDR3 has 17 residues. The CDR3 region is CASSLWGTGVMNTEAFF. CDR3 nucleotide sequence: TGTGCCAGCAGTTTATGGGGTACGGGGGTCATGAACACTGAAGCTTTCTTT.

The CDR3 region has the DNA TGTGCCAGCAGCCAAGTATGCACCGGGGAGCTGTTTTTT. Its protein product is CASSQVCTGELFF. The chain is built from TRBV3-1 (or the pseudogene TRBV3-2) and TRBJ2-2; no reliable D call. The V gene lost 1 base and the J gene lost 4 bases, with 4 bases spanning the gap. This CDR3 is 13 amino acids long. Germline loops: CDR1 LGHDT, CDR2 YNNKEL (reference sequence).

This chain links TRBV4-1 with TRBJ1-1; 9 bases are a match to TRBD1. The CDR3 consists of 16 residues. Germline CDR1 MGHRA, CDR2 YSYEKL. V was pared by 3 bases and J by 1 base, with 6 bases of the junction left unmatched. CDR3 in DNA: TGCGCCAGCAGCCACACCGGACAGGGGAAGAACACTGAAGCTTTCTTT. Protein: CASSHTGQGKNTEAFF.

This chain connects TRBV6-2 or TRBV6-3 to TRBJ1-1; a possible D gene is TRBD1 (5 bases). Looked up from germline, CDR1 is MNHEY and CDR2 is SVGEGT. Trimming cost V 1 base and J 8 bases, with 8 bases left between them. The CDR3 is 12 amino acids. Written as DNA, the CDR3 is TGTGCCAGCAGTTACTGGGGGAGAGAAGCTTTCTTT. Translating it yields CASSYWGREAFF.

This clone came up once. V gene TRBV21-1 combines with J gene TRBJ2-1; the DNA was not compared with TRBD1, the D call given in the table. TRBV21-1 represents a pseudogene. The CDR3 length is 16 residues. The CDR3 sequence: CASSKVRDRTDNEQFF. For the CDR3, the DNA is TGTGCCAGCAGCAAAGTCCGGGACAGAACAGACAATGAGCAGTTCTTC.

This clone turned up a few times. J is TRBJ1-2 and V is TRBV11-2; D is uncertain. Trimming took 5 bases from V and 0 from J, leaving 13 bases between them. This CDR3 has 15 amino acids. Germline-derived CDR1 and CDR2 are SGHAT and FQNNGV. The CDR3 sequence: CASSPRQASNYGYTF. In DNA, the CDR3 is TGTGCCAGCAGCCCTCGCCAGGCGTCTAACTATGGCTACACCTTC.

The chain is built from TRBV7-2 and TRBJ1-3, with unresolved D. The CDR3 spans 16 residues. V gave up 1 base and J gave up 4 bases, with 14 bases separating them. Germline V gene sequence: CDR1 SGHTA, CDR2 FQGNSA. CDR3 coding DNA: TGTGCCAGCAGCTTAGACTCCACAGCACTCGGAAACACCATATATTTT. Translated, it gives CASSLDSTALGNTIYF.

The chain has TRBV7-2 and TRBJ2-3; 8 nucleotides match TRBD2. Germline V gene data show CDR1 as SGHTA and CDR2 as FQGNSA. V was pared by 2 bases and J by 3 bases, with 4 bases of the junction left unmatched. The CDR3 contains 15 residues. CDR3 nucleotides: TGTGCCAGCAGCTTAACCCGACTAGCGACAGATACGCAGTATTTT. Its protein product is CASSLTRLATDTQYF.

The chain joins TRBV15 to TRBJ1-5; tentative D call: TRBD1 (6 bases). The CDR3 covers 15 residues. V shed 1 base and J shed 7 bases, with 14 bases lying between them. Germline V gene sequence: CDR1 LNHNV, CDR2 YYDKDF (reference sequence). DNA for the CDR3: TGTGCCACCAGCAGAGCAGGGGAGCTTAGGCAGCCCCAGCATTTT. Protein product: CATSRAGELRQPQHF.

The J gene is TRBJ1-5, the V gene TRBV6-6; 9 nucleotides match TRBD1. The J segment lost 0 bases and the V segment lost 5 bases, leaving 8 bases of the junction unmatched. Germline assignment: CDR1 MNHNY and CDR2 SVGAGI (reference sequence). The CDR3 has 17 residues. CDR3 sequence: CASSRTGELDSNQPQHF. The CDR3 DNA follows: TGTGCCAGCAGTCGGACAGGGGAGTTAGATAGCAATCAGCCCCAGCATTTT.

The rearrangement joins TRBV6-5 to TRBJ1-2; D is undetermined. The V end was cut by 4 bases, the J end by 0 bases, with 9 bases between. The germline CDR1 and CDR2 sequences are MNHEY and SVGAGI. The CDR3 spans 14 residues. The CDR3 DNA follows: TGTGCCAGCAGTTTCGGGGTTTCTAACTATGGCTACACCTTC. It is translated as CASSFGVSNYGYTF.

The rearrangement uses TRBV7-8 and TRBJ1-5, with D maybe TRBD1 (6 bases). Germline V gene data show CDR1 as SGHVS and CDR2 as FQNEAQ. CDR3 length: 14 residues. V lost 0 bases to trimming and J lost 4 bases, with 7 bases between them. The CDR3 spells CASSLAGGNQPQHF. The DNA of the CDR3 is TGTGCCAGCAGCTTAGCAGGGGGAAATCAGCCCCAGCATTTT.

The V and J genes are TRBV6-5 and TRBJ1-5; 10 nucleotides line up with TRBD1. The CDR3 length is 15 residues. Germline-derived CDR1 and CDR2 are MNHEY and SVGAGI. V lost 6 bases, J lost 6 bases, and 8 bases stayed unmatched. CDR3 sequence: CASSLTGQGVQPQHF. The CDR3, as DNA: TGTGCCAGCAGCCTGACAGGACAGGGGGTTCAGCCCCAGCATTTT.

The chain joins TRBV7-2 to TRBJ1-1; possible D gene TRBD1, 6 bases. This CDR3 contains 15 residues. Germline loops: CDR1 SGHTA, CDR2 FQGNSA. Trimming stripped 6 bases from V and 3 bases from J, with 17 bases between. CDR3 residues: CASSGKQGWDTEAFF. As DNA, the CDR3 is TGTGCCAGCAGTGGAAAACAGGGCTGGGACACTGAAGCTTTCTTT.

This chain links TRBV28 with TRBJ2-7, with D maybe TRBD1 (6 bases). From germline, CDR1 is MDHEN and CDR2 SYDVKM. V was clipped by 2 bases and J by 9 bases, with 23 bases between them. The CDR3 is 16 amino acids. CDR3 sequence reads: CASSLNQGSLRSTQYF. CDR3 nucleotides: TGTGCCAGCAGTTTAAATCAGGGGAGCCTACGATCGACGCAGTACTTC.

The chain recombines TRBV9 with TRBJ2-7; either TRBD1 or TRBD2 may fit D (5 bases each). Trimming removed 4 bases from V and 5 bases from J, with 22 bases in between. The CDR3 spans 16 residues. CDR1 SGDLS and CDR2 YYNGEE come from the germline V gene. CDR3 bases: TGTGCCAGCAGCCTCAGCCCCCGGGACCAGACCGACGAGCAGTACTTC. Translation: CASSLSPRDQTDEQYF.

The CDR3 loop is CASSLARQAPEAFF. The CDR3 nucleotides are TGCGCCAGCAGCTTGGCGAGACAGGCCCCTGAAGCTTTCTTT. The chain is built from TRBV5-1 and TRBJ1-1; possible D gene TRBD1, 6 bases. The V and J ends lost 0 bases and 6 bases respectively, with 12 bases between them. CDR3 length: 14 amino acids. Per the germline V gene, CDR1 is SGHRS and CDR2 is YFSETQ.

The chain uses TRBV29-1 and TRBJ1-1; a weak D match, TRBD1 (5 bases). Trimming pared 6 bases from V and 0 bases from J, leaving 11 bases between. Germline loops: CDR1 SQVTM, CDR2 ANQGSEA. CDR3 length: 13 amino acids. The CDR3 loop reads CSVAGTLNTEAFF. The CDR3 DNA follows: TGCAGCGTCGCCGGGACGTTGAACACTGAAGCTTTCTTT. Full variable domain (rest looked up from reference TRBV29-1 and TRBJ1-1): SAVISQKPSRDICQRGTSLTIQCQVDSQVTMMFWYRQQPGQSLTLIATANQGSEATYESGFVIDKFPISRPNLTFSTLTVSNMSPEDSSIYLCSVAGTLNTEAFFGQGTRLTVV.